The table lists the clone carrying this T cell receptor beta chain with a count of one. CDR3 length: 12 residues. Germline lookup yields CDR1 MNHEY and CDR2 SMNVEV (reference sequence). Trimming cost V 9 bases and J 4 bases, with 12 bases left between them. Using immunoSEQ multiplex PCR, the repertoire was profiled, and TCRdb retains in-frame clones only, with some absent. This table has 200,000 to 250,000 clones, around four fifths appearing once. This specimen comes from a study of blood T cell repertoires in COVID-19. Donors of Cohort 3 who recovered were those that had two negative PCRs, clearance, or symptom resolution.

The material sequenced was PBMCs or T cells enriched from blood (not recorded which). The source is a man aged 35 to 55 who had recovered from COVID-19. The J gene is TRBJ1-2, the V gene TRBV27; the D gene is possibly TRBD1 (5 bases). The CDR3 nucleotides read TGTGCCAGTGGGGGGATTATCTATGGCTACACCTTC. Its protein is CASGGIIYGYTF.